This T cell receptor beta chain emerged from a study of T-cell memory formation after mild COVID-19. V shed 1 base and J 2 bases; nucleotides not matched to a gene: 2. Germline CDR1 MNHEY, CDR2 SMNVEV (reference sequence). The CDR3 length is 16 residues. TCRdb reprocessed the 5' RACE reads via MiXCR and lists one record per CDR3 protein. The sample lists approximately 500,000 distinct CDR3 sequences; about 23% were seen once. The V gene is TRBV27, the J gene TRBJ2-3; TRBD1 aligns across 11 bases. Input material: PBMCs or a T cell subset sorted from them (not recorded which). This TCR was recovered from an adult woman who had mild COVID-19 (a few samples of this study predate the infection). Cell type and time point are not known. The CDR3 region has the DNA TGTGCCAGCAGTTTATGGGGACAGGGGGTCACAGATACGCAGTATTTT. Translating gives CASSLWGQGVTDTQYF.